The following is a T cell receptor beta chain sequence with its context. This CDR3 region has 15 residues. V was pared by 6 bases and J by 3 bases, with 18 bases between. Germline CDR1 reads SGHAT; CDR2 reads FQNNGV. The data originate from a study of blood T cell repertoires in COVID-19. Libraries were prepared by immunoSEQ multiplex PCR; TCRdb keeps only in-frame clonotypes and omits some of them. The sample shows about 480,000 clones, roughly 90% of them seen only once. The sequence came from a woman between 40 and 50 years old who had recovered from COVID-19. The chain carries TRBV11-2 and TRBJ2-7, with D unclear. The sample was PBMCs or T cells enriched from blood (not recorded which). CDR3 sequence reads: CASSQTDSPDYEQYF. The DNA of the CDR3 is TGTGCCAGCAGTCAAACCGACTCCCCGGACTACGAGCAGTACTTC.